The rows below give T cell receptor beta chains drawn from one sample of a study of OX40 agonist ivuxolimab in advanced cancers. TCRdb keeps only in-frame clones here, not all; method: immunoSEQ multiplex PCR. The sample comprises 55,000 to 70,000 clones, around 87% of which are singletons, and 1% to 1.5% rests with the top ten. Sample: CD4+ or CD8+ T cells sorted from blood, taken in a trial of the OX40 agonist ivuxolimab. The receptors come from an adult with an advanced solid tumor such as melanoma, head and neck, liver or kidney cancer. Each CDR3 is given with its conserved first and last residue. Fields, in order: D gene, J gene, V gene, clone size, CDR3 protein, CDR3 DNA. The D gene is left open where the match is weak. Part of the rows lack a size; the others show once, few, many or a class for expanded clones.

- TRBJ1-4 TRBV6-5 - CASSYSPTVYNEKLFF TGTGCCAGCAGTTACTCCCCGACCGTGTATAATGAAAAACTGTTTTTT
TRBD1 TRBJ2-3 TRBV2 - CASSRDRVSTDTQYF TGTGCCAGCAGTAGGGACAGGGTATCCACAGATACGCAGTATTTT
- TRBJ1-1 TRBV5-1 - CASLRGGAGDTEAFF TGCGCCAGCCTGCGAGGGGGGGCTGGGGACACTGAAGCTTTCTTT
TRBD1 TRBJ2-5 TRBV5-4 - CASSHEGRGDRGGSQYF TGTGCCAGCAGCCACGAAGGACGGGGCGACAGGGGTGGATCCCAGTACTTC
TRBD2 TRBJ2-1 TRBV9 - CASSPFPGGAIEQFF TGTGCCAGCAGCCCATTCCCCGGGGGGGCGATCGAGCAGTTCTTC
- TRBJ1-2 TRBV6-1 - CASVPGLMNGYTF TGTGCCAGCGTACCAGGGCTGATGAATGGCTACACCTTC
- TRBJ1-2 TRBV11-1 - CASSLTGDGYTF TGTGCCAGCAGCCTGACAGGAGATGGCTACACCTTC
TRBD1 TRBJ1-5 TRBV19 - CASFSSGTALNQPQHF TGTGCCAGTTTCTCATCCGGGACAGCCCTCAATCAGCCCCAGCATTTT
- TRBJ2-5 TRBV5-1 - CASSLVVSVGQETQYF TGCGCCAGCAGCTTGGTGGTCAGCGTGGGGCAAGAGACCCAGTACTTC
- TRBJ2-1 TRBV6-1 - CASRGYNEQFF TGTGCCAGCAGAGGATACAATGAGCAGTTCTTC
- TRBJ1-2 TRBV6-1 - CASSEVPASNYGYTF TGTGCCAGCAGTGAAGTGCCCGCTTCTAACTATGGCTACACCTTC
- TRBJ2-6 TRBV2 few CASSEGRAGANVLTF TGTGCCAGCAGTGAAGGCAGGGCTGGGGCCAACGTCCTGACTTTC
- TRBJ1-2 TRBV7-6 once CASSSRASSNYGYTF TGTGCCAGCAGCTCAAGGGCCTCAAGCAACTATGGCTACACCTTC
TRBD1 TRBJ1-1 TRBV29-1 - CSVVDRGTGTEAFF TGCAGCGTTGTTGACAGGGGCACGGGCACTGAAGCTTTCTTT
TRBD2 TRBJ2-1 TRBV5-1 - CASSFEPSGGAYEQFF TGCGCCAGCAGCTTTGAGCCTAGCGGGGGGGCCTATGAGCAGTTCTTC
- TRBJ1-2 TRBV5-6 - CASSLWTVRLFYTF TGTGCCAGCAGCTTATGGACAGTCCGACTATTTTACACCTTC
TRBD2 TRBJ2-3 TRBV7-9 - CASSLTAGGMGDTQYF TGTGCCAGCAGCTTAACAGCGGGGGGGATGGGAGATACGCAGTATTTT
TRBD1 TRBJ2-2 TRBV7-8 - CASGGQGYTGELFF TGTGCCAGCGGGGGACAGGGTTACACCGGGGAGCTGTTTTTT
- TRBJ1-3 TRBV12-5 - CASGLVRPGRASNTIYF TGTGCTAGTGGTTTGGTACGCCCGGGACGCGCGTCGAACACCATATATTTT
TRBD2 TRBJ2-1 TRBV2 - CATGTSGGGEWRFF TGTGCCACCGGGACTAGCGGGGGGGGTGAGTGGCGGTTCTTC
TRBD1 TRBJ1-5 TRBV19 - CASNPGTGGPNQPQHF TGTGCCAGTAACCCCGGGACAGGGGGCCCCAATCAGCCCCAGCATTTT
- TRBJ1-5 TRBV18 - CASSPQAGKSQPQHF TGTGCCAGCTCACCACAGGCGGGAAAGAGTCAGCCCCAGCATTTT
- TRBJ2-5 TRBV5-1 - CASSLGPQETQYF TGCGCCAGCAGCTTGGGACCGCAAGAGACCCAGTACTTC
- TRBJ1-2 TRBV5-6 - CASSFTRFEGYTF TGTGCCAGCAGCTTCACCCGGTTTGAGGGCTACACCTTC
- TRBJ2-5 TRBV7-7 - CASSRNLGPQETQYF TGTGCCAGCAGCCGAAACCTAGGGCCCCAAGAGACCCAGTACTTC
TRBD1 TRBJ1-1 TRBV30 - CAWSVGTVPATEAFF TGTGCCTGGAGTGTAGGGACAGTGCCAGCCACTGAAGCTTTCTTT
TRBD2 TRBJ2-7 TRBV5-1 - CASSFRLAGYEQYF TGCGCCAGCAGCTTCAGACTAGCGGGATACGAGCAGTACTTC